Reported below is one T cell receptor (beta chain). Its specificity is unknown. The data derive from a study of cytomegalovirus exposure and HLA in healthy donors. As for the study in general: The same platform used for the approximately 670 first-cohort repertoires was also used for the 95 to 150 validation repertoires, as a later analysis reported. General study findings and limits: In vitro experiments confirmed that three CMV-associated chains were specific for CMV antigens. Cytomegalovirus association was listed for 150 or so TCR beta chains.

TCRdb's copy holds only in-frame clones and misses some; the assay was immunoSEQ multiplex PCR. Here the sample spans some 150,000 clones, around 88% being singletons. The donors were in the approximately 130-subject validation cohort; that cohort was separate from the roughly 730-subject first cohort. This CDR3 has 15 amino acids. CDR1 is SQVTM, CDR2 ANQGSEA, per germline. With 0 bases removed from V and 5 bases from J, the gap between germline ends came to 16 bases. The TCR was taken from a man younger than 35 in good health and CMV-seropositive. Sequenced material: PBMCs. The chain employs TRBV29-1 and TRBJ1-1; D not certain. CDR3 region: CSVEEVYLTGTEAFF. CDR3 DNA: TGCAGCGTTGAAGAGGTTTACTTAACGGGGACTGAAGCTTTCTTT.